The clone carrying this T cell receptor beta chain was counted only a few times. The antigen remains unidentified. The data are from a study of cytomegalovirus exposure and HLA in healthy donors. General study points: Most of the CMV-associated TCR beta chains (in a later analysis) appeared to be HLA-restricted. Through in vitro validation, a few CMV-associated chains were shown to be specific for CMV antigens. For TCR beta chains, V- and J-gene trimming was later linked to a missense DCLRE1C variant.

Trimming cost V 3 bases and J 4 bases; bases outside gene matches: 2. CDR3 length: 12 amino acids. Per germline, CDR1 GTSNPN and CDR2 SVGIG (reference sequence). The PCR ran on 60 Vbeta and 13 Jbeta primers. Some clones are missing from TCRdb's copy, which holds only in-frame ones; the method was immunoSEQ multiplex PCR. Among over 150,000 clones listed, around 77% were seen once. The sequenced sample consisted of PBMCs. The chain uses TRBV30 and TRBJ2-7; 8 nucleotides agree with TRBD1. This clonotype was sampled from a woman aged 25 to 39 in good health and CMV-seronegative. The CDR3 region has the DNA TGTGCCTGGAGCAGGGGGCAGTACGAGCAGTACTTC. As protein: CAWSRGQYEQYF. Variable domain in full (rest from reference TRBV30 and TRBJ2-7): SQTIHQWPATLVQPVGSPLSLECTVEGTSNPNLYWYRQAAGRGLQLLFYSVGIGQISSEVPQNLSASRPQDRQFILSSKKLLLSDSGFYLCAWSRGQYEQYFGPGTRLTVT.